These 3 T cell receptor beta chains originate from one sample sequenced in a study of CD8+ T cells in alopecia areata. After isolation, RNA underwent reverse transcription to generate cDNA as the sequencing template. Measured with immunoSEQ multiplex PCR; TCRdb has only the in-frame clones, and not every one. The data show tens of thousands of clones, just over 50% seen once. Sample: NKG2D-high CD8+ T cells sorted from blood. These receptor sequences come from a human donor with alopecia areata.

This clone has more than one count but fewer than ten. CDR3: CASSLTGIITYEQYF. The CDR3 DNA follows: TGCGCCAGCAGCCTCACAGGCATTATCACCTACGAGCAGTACTTC. This chain uses TRBV5-1 with TRBJ2-7; perhaps TRBD1 as D (5 bases). The germline gives CDR1 SGHRS, CDR2 YFSETQ. V was cut by 4 bases and J by 2 bases, with 16 bases left in between. The CDR3 covers 15 residues.

The chain uses TRBV27 and TRBJ2-1, with 12 bases identical to TRBD2. Germline values: CDR1 MNHEY, CDR2 SMNVEV (reference sequence). The CDR3 has 14 amino acids. V shed 5 bases and J 8 bases; nucleotides not matched to a gene: 4. The CDR3 DNA follows: TGTGCCAGCAGTACTAGACTAGCGGGAGATGAGCAGTTCTTC. This sequence encodes CASSTRLAGDEQFF.

A word on this clone: This probably arose from a read error, given a far larger clone one base away. The chain couples TRBV4-1 to TRBJ1-3; D might be TRBD1 (6 bases). Per the germline V gene, CDR1 is MGHRA and CDR2 is YSYEKL. This CDR3 has 18 residues. V lost 0 bases, J lost 4 bases, and 19 bases lay in between. The CDR3 region has the DNA TGCGCCAGCAGCCAAGATCGAGTGGGGGGCGGTGCCGGAAACACCATATATTTT. Its protein is CASSQDRVGGGAGNTIYF.